The sequence of this T cell receptor (beta chain) was determined in a study of T cell clusters in autoimmune cytopenias. About the research overall: TRB sequencing had a median around 52,000 reads and 2,350 distinct clonotypes per sample.

TRB rearrangements were amplified by touch-down multiplex PCR with mixed TRB-A/B primers. TCRdb processed the multiplex PCR reads again and assigns one entry to each CDR3 protein, with no DNA. This sample carries several thousand distinct CDR3 sequences, with about 17% going to the ten biggest clones. Points on this clonotype: The antigen remains unidentified.

General study findings and limits: TRB repertoire shifts in secondary cytopenia and chronic lymphocytic leukemia mostly reflected lymphoma, not autoimmunity.

TRB was amplified from about 260 ng of peripheral blood genomic DNA per sample. The sequencing sample was made of peripheral blood. The TCR was taken from a human donor with an autoimmune cytopenia or autoimmune hepatitis (not recorded which).

The CDR3 here is CASRFRASTNYGYTF. V gene TRBV19 combines with J gene TRBJ1-2; TCRdb names TRBD1, which stays unverified in the absence of DNA. CDR1 and CDR2 from the germline V gene are LNHDA and SQIVND (reference sequence). The CDR3 is made up of 15 amino acids.